This T cell receptor (beta chain) was identified during a study of PD-1 blockade in mismatch repair-deficient tumors. Overall study results and limits: Rapid post-treatment expansion, then contraction, generally preceding radiologic response, marked tumor-resident clones.

Of note for this clone: Its antigen is currently unknown.

Libraries were prepared by immunoSEQ multiplex PCR; TCRdb keeps only in-frame clonotypes and omits some of them. This repertoire shows some 48,000 clones, approximately 84% found once; its top ten account for roughly 8.1%. Three pembrolizumab responders had their TCRs sequenced. V dropped 1 base and J dropped 5 bases, with 8 bases sitting between them. This CDR3 is 13 amino acids long. Per germline, CDR1 MNHEY and CDR2 SMNVEV (reference sequence). V gene TRBV27 combines with J gene TRBJ1-1; D might be TRBD1 (6 bases). This sequence was found in an adult with mismatch repair-deficient cancer. Here the sequenced sample was peripheral blood, taken 20 weeks after starting pembrolizumab. In DNA form, the CDR3 reads TGTGCCAGCAGTTTATTCAGGGGAACTGAAGCTTTCTTT. Translation: CASSLFRGTEAFF.